This record looks at one T cell receptor beta chain sequence and its context. What antigen it recognizes has not been identified. Base qualities were left out, and no much larger clone turns up one base away. Trimming at the junction amounts to 3 bases on V and 2 bases on J, and the germline ends lie 8 bases apart. The cysteine opens and the phenylalanine closes a CDR3 of 14 amino acids. CDR3 DNA is the only sequence kept; it has 42 bases, read in frame from the first base. CDR1 and CDR2 are drawn from the germline V gene: KGHSH, LQKENI. Library preparation used the immunoSEQ multiplex PCR assay. What TCRdb holds here is the immuneACCESS table cut down to in-frame rearrangements. Part of the clones is not present; checked against another copy, under half of the missing clones reflect an unresolved V gene, and the others are unexplained. This sample is represented by about 190,000 clones; roughly nine tenths of them were singletons. The ten largest clonotypes hold around 1.9% of the sample.

The entry originates in a study of control samples from healthy donors and cancer patients (dated by TCRdb to between 2020 and 2021). Recombination connected TRBV18 to TRBJ1-5; confidence is insufficient to name the D gene. The sequence was collected from a man aged 30 to 39 in good health. Material for sequencing was blood. The bases read TGTGCCAGCTCACCGGGTCCTCGCAATCAGCCCCAGCATTTT. Translation gives CASSPGPRNQPQHF.